The rows below give T cell receptor beta chains drawn from one sample of a study of Ad26.COV2.S vaccination and SARS-CoV-2 variants. Using immunoSEQ multiplex PCR, the repertoire was profiled, and TCRdb retains in-frame clones only, with some absent. The sample holds roughly 400,000 clones, roughly 88% seen once. The source material was peripheral blood, sampled in a trial of Ad26.COV2.S vaccine versus placebo. These TCRs come from a person between 18 and 59 years old who received the Ad26.COV2.S COVID-19 vaccine or a placebo. The conserved cysteine and the conserved F or W are not part of the CDR3 here. Expanded clones get a size class; other rows say once, few or many, or leave the size out.

V gene	clone size	J gene	CDR3 protein
TRBV6-5	once	TRBJ2-3	ASSLGGRPGDTQY
TRBV4-1	once	TRBJ2-3	ASSLDRVRQY
TRBV27	.	TRBJ2-3	ASSLYPQRVAGGPGTDTQY
TRBV3-1/TRBV3-2	.	TRBJ2-5	ASSLSPLAGGGETQY
TRBV5-5	.	TRBJ2-7	ASSLQPGSPGQY
TRBV4-1	.	TRBJ2-5	ASSQRLAGFLGETQY
TRBV7-2	.	TRBJ2-5	ASSLARAGGWQETQY
TRBV6-1	.	TRBJ2-3	ASSELQGTDTQY
TRBV5-1	.	TRBJ2-7	ASSPSGSNEQY
TRBV9	.	TRBJ2-3	ASSAYTDTQY
TRBV18	.	TRBJ2-1	ASSTNAGGSYNEQF
TRBV15	.	TRBJ2-5	ATQAPLAGGGETQY
TRBV10-3	.	TRBJ2-1	AISEVASNEQF
TRBV27	.	TRBJ1-5	ASARDRNNQPQH
TRBV7-9	.	TRBJ2-5	ASSLGGTGATTQETQY
TRBV6-2/TRBV6-3	.	TRBJ2-5	ASSAGLAGVGETQY
TRBV27	once	TRBJ2-2	ASSPLAGTNTGELF
TRBV12-5	.	TRBJ2-6	ASGFLEKRSGANVLT
TRBV29-1	.	TRBJ2-5	SARTRAQY
TRBV7-2	few	TRBJ2-7	ASSPDRRLLYEQY
TRBV7-2	.	TRBJ1-5	ASSAQAGARGQPQH
TRBV28	.	TRBJ1-1	ASRVDREAF
TRBV7-9	.	TRBJ2-3	ASSTLRTDTQY
TRBV7-9	.	TRBJ2-7	ASSLSLAELDEQY
TRBV2	.	TRBJ2-7	ASSEDWGGRTFSYEQY
TRBV25-1	.	TRBJ2-5	ASSAPGLALGKTQY
TRBV2	.	TRBJ2-7	ASNGRSSSYEQY
TRBV27	.	TRBJ1-6	ASSLTGTNNSPLH
TRBV5-6	.	TRBJ1-4	ASSLRTGMDNEKLF
TRBV7-9	.	TRBJ2-7	ASSPLTGRIDEQY
TRBV7-3	.	TRBJ2-1	ASSRAPSGEGWEDEQF